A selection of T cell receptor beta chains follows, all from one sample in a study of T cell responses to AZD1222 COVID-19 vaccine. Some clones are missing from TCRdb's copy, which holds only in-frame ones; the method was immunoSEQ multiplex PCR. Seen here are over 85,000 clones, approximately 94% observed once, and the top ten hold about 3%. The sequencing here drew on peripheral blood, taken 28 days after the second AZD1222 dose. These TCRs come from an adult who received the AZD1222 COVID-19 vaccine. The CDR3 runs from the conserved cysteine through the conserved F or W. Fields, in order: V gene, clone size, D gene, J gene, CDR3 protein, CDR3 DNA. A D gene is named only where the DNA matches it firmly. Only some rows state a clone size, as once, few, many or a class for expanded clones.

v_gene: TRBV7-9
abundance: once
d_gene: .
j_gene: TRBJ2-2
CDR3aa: CASSPPGWTGELFF
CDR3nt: TGTGCCAGCAGCCCCCCGGGTTGGACCGGGGAGCTGTTTTTT

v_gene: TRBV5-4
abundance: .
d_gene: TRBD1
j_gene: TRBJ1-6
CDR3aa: CASSLQQGDSPLHF
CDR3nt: TGTGCCAGCAGCTTGCAACAGGGGGATTCACCCCTCCACTTT

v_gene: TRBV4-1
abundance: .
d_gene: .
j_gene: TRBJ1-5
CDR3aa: CASSQLGSNQPQHF
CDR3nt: TGCGCCAGCAGCCAATTGGGGAGCAATCAGCCCCAGCATTTT

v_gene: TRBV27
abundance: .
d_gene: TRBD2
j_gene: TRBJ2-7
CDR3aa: CASSSAGLAGAYEQYF
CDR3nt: TGTGCCAGCAGTTCCGCCGGACTAGCGGGGGCCTACGAGCAGTACTTC

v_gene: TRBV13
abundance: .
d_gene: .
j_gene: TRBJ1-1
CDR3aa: CASSNSTGGTEAFF
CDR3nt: TGTGCCAGCAGCAACTCGACAGGTGGAACTGAAGCTTTCTTT

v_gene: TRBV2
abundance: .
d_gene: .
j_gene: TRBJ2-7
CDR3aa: CASRVDGASYEQYF
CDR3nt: TGTGCCAGCAGGGTCGACGGGGCCTCCTACGAGCAGTACTTC

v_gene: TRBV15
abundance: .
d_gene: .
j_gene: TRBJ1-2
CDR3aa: CATSRAILENYGYTF
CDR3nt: TGTGCCACCAGCAGAGCTATATTGGAGAACTATGGCTACACCTTC

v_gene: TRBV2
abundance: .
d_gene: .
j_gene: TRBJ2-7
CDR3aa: CASTGTPKYEQYF
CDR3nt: TGTGCCAGCACTGGGACTCCTAAATACGAGCAGTACTTC

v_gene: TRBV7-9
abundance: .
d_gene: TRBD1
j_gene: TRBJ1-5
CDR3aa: CASSLVGTAISPQHF
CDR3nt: TGTGCCAGCAGCTTAGTCGGGACAGCGATCAGCCCCCAGCATTTT

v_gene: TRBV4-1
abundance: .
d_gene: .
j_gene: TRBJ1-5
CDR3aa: CASSQEGLYSNQPQHF
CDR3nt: TGCGCCAGCAGCCAAGAAGGACTTTATAGCAATCAGCCCCAGCATTTT

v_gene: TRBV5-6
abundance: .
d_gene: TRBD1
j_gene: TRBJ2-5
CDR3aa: CASSARYRGHLNF
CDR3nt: TGTGCCAGCAGCGCCCGGTACAGGGGCCACCTGAACTTC

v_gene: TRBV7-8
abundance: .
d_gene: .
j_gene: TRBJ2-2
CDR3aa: CASSLVWTGELFF
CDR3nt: TGTGCCAGCAGCTTAGTGTGGACCGGGGAGCTGTTTTTT

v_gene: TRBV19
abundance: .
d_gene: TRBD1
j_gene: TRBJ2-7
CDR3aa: CASSDLGQGFGGYEQYF
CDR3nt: TGTGCCAGTAGCGACTTGGGACAGGGGTTCGGGGGCTACGAGCAGTACTTC

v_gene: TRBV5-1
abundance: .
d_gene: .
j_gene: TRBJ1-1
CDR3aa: CASSFGGDPEAFF
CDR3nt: TGCGCCAGCAGCTTTGGAGGGGATCCTGAAGCTTTCTTT

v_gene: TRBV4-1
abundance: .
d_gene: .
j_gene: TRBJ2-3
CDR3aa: CASSHPTGVSTDTQYF
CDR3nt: TGCGCCAGCAGCCATCCAACCGGGGTTAGCACAGATACGCAGTATTTT

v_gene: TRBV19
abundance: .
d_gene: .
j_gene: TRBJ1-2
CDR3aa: CASAIYVGDTYGYTF
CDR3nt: TGTGCCAGCGCGATCTACGTGGGGGACACCTATGGCTACACCTTC

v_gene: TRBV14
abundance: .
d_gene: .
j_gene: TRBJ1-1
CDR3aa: CASSQAIENTEAFF
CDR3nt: TGTGCCAGCAGCCAAGCCATTGAGAACACTGAAGCTTTCTTT

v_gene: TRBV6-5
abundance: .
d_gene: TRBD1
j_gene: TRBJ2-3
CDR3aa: CASRYTGVASTQYF
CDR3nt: TGTGCCAGCAGATATACAGGGGTCGCCTCGACGCAGTATTTT

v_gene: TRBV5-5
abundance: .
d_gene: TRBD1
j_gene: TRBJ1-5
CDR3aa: CASSWEPTTGFNQPQHF
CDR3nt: TGTGCCAGCAGCTGGGAGCCGACGACAGGGTTCAATCAGCCCCAGCATTTT

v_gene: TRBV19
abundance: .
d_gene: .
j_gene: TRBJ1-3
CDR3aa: CASHETGFSGNTIYF
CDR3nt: TGTGCCAGTCATGAGACCGGTTTCTCTGGAAACACCATATATTTT

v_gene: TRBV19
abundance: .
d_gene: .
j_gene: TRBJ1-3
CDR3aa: CASSPYLDGNTIYF
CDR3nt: TGTGCCAGTAGTCCTTACCTTGACGGAAACACCATATATTTT

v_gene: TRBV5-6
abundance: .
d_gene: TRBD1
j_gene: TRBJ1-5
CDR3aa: CASSLRMGQGGKPQHF
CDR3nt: TGTGCCAGCAGCTTGAGAATGGGACAGGGCGGGAAGCCCCAGCATTTT

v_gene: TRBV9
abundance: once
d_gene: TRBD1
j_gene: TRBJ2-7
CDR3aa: CASSVEGQGAYEQYF
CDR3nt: TGTGCCAGCAGCGTGGAGGGACAGGGGGCCTACGAGCAGTACTTC

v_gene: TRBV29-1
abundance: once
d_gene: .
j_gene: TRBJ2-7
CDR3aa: CSVEHFYEQYF
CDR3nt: TGCAGCGTTGAACACTTCTACGAGCAGTACTTC

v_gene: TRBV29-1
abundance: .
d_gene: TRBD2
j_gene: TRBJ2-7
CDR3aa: CSVRGLADSYEQYF
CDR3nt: TGCAGCGTTCGGGGACTAGCGGACTCCTACGAGCAGTACTTC

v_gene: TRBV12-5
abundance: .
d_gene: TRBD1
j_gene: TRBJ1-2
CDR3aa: CASGLGTGGAYGYTF
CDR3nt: TGTGCTAGTGGTTTGGGGACAGGGGGCGCCTATGGCTACACCTTC

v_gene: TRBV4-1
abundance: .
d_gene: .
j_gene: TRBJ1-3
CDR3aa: CASSFSPAGNTIYF
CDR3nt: TGCGCCAGCAGTTTTTCCCCGGCTGGAAACACCATATATTTT

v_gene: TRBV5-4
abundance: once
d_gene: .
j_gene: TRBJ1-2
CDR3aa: CASSFDSYGYTF
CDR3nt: TGTGCCAGCAGCTTCGACAGCTATGGCTACACCTTC

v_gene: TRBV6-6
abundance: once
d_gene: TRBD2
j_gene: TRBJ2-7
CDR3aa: CASRQRGRDEQYF
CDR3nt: TGTGCCAGCAGACAGCGGGGACGCGACGAGCAGTACTTC

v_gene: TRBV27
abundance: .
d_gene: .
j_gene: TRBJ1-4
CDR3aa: CASSLSAGLGVPEKLFF
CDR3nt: TGTGCCAGCAGTTTATCGGCGGGGTTGGGGGTCCCCGAAAAACTGTTTTTT

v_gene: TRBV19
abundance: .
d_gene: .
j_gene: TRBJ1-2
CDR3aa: CASSNREHYGYTF
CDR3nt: TGTGCCAGTAGTAACAGGGAGCACTATGGCTACACCTTC

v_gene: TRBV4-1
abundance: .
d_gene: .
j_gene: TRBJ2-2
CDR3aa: CASSQVPPTSANTGELFF
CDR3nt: TGCGCCAGCAGCCAGGTCCCCCCAACCTCCGCGAACACCGGGGAGCTGTTTTTT